This is a list of T cell receptor beta chains from one sample in a study of blood T cell repertoires in COVID-19. Sequencing was performed with immunoSEQ multiplex PCR; in TCRdb, only in-frame clones are kept and a portion is missing. The table includes around 230,000 clones, 82% detected once. The source material was peripheral blood. The receptors shown here come from an older woman with active or convalescent COVID-19. Each CDR3 is given with its conserved first and last residue.

J,V,CDR3
TRBJ1-6,TRBV11-2,CASTLQGMENSPLHF
TRBJ2-5,TRBV9,CASSLRGGRLETQYF
TRBJ2-1,TRBV14,CASSQMRQGVSDEQFF
TRBJ2-1,TRBV9,CASSVGSGGYNEQFF
TRBJ1-2,TRBV7-2,CASSLERGGSGYTF
TRBJ2-3,TRBV2,CASRRLGQGTDTQYF
TRBJ2-3,TRBV19,CASSSGVLLPSTDTQYF
TRBJ2-3,TRBV7-2,CASSLNSLAGRTDTQYF
TRBJ1-2,TRBV14,CASSPGGDYGYTF
TRBJ1-1,TRBV5-1,CASSADSSNTEAFF
TRBJ2-5,TRBV7-9,CASRMTPQETQYF
TRBJ2-7,TRBV6-5,CASSRGTVPYEQYF
TRBJ2-4,TRBV6-2/TRBV6-3,CASSPNSGGAKNIQYF
TRBJ2-2,TRBV12-3/TRBV12-4,CASRTGAGELFF
TRBJ1-5,TRBV28,CASSAEVQPQHF
TRBJ2-3,TRBV11-3,CASSLVYPTDTQYF
TRBJ1-6,TRBV3-1/TRBV3-2,CASSQEGVSPLHF
TRBJ1-2,TRBV30,CAWSVQQAYTF
TRBJ2-2,TRBV5-6,CASSFYGTGLSNTGELFF
TRBJ2-3,TRBV3-1/TRBV3-2,CASSQVWGGADTQYF